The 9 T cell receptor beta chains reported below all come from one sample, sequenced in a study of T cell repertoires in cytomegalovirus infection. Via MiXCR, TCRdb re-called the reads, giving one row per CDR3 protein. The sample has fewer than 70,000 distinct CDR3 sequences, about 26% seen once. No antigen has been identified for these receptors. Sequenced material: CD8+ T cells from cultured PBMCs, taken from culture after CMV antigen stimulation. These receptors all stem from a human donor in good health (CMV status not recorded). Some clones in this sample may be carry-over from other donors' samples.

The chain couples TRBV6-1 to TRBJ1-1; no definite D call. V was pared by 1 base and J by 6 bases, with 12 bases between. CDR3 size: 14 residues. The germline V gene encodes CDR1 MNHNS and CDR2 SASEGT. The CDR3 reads CASSEVPGGPEAFF. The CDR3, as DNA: TGTGCCAGCAGTGAAGTGCCCGGAGGGCCTGAAGCTTTCTTT.

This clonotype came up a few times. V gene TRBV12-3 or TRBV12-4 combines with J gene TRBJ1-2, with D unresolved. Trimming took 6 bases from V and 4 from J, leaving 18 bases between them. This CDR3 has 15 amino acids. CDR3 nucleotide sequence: TGTGCCAGCAGCCACGTCGACACCCGTTCCTATGGCTACACCTTC. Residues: CASSHVDTRSYGYTF.

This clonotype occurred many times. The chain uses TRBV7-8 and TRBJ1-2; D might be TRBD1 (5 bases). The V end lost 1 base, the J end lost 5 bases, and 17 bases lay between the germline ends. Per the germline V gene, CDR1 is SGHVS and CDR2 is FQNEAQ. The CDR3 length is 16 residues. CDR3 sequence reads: CASSLDRVGVLYGYTF. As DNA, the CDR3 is TGTGCCAGCAGCTTAGATCGGGTGGGGGTCTTGTATGGCTACACCTTC.

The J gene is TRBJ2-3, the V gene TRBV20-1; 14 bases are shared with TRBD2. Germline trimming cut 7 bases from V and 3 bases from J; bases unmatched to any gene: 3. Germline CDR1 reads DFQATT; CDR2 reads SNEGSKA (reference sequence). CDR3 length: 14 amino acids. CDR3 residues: CSGRTSGRTDTQYF. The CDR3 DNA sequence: TGCAGTGGAAGGACTAGCGGGAGGACAGATACGCAGTATTTT.

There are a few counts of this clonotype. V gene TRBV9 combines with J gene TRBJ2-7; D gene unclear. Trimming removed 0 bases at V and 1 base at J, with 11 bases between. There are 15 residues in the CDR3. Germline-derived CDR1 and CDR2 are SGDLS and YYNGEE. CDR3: CASSVGNSRSYEQYF. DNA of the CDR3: TGTGCCAGCAGCGTAGGAAATAGTCGGTCCTACGAGCAGTACTTC.

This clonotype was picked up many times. This chain's CDR3 is CAISRTSADTQYF. The DNA for the CDR3 is TGTGCCATCAGCCGAACCAGCGCAGATACGCAGTATTTT. The genes are TRBV10-3 and TRBJ2-3; no clear D gene. This CDR3 comprises 13 residues. CDR1 is ENHRY, CDR2 SYGVKD, per germline. The V end lost 6 bases, the J end lost 4 bases, and 11 bases lay between the germline ends.

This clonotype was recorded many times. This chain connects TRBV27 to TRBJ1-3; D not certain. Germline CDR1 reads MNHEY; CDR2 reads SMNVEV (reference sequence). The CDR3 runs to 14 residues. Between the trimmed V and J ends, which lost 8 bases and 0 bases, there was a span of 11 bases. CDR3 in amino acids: CASSDLNSGNTIYF. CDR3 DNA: TGTGCCAGCTCGGACCTGAACTCTGGAAACACCATATATTTT.

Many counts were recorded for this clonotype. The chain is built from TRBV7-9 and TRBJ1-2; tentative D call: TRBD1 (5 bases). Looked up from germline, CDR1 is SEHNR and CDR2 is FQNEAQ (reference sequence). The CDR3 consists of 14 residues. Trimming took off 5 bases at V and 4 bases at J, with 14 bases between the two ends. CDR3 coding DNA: TGTGCCAGCAGCGGTACAGGCGAACGCTATGGCTACACCTTC. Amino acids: CASSGTGERYGYTF.

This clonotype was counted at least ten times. The CDR3 DNA reads as TGTGCCAGCAGCCTAAGTAGCGGGACTGCCAAAAACATTCAGTACTTC. This sequence encodes CASSLSSGTAKNIQYF. The chain recombines TRBV7-9 with TRBJ2-4, with 8 bases that match TRBD2. Looked up from germline, CDR1 is SEHNR and CDR2 is FQNEAQ (reference sequence). The CDR3 spans 16 residues. Trimming at V came to 5 bases and at J to 1 base, leaving 7 bases not matched to a gene.